These 24 T cell receptor beta chains originate from one sample sequenced in a study of blood T cell repertoires in COVID-19 (dated by TCRdb to about 2020). The receptor library was made with the immunoSEQ multiplex PCR assay. The table was pulled from immuneACCESS by TCRdb, which kept in-frame rearrangements only. Such tables lose some clones; where checked, under half of the loss comes from unresolved V genes, and the rest has no known cause. For this sample the table gives 150,000 to 200,000 clones, of which around nine tenths were detected only once. Clones ranked in the top ten supply approximately 3.5% of the sample. Sequences were obtained from peripheral blood. These receptor sequences come from a man between 65 and 80 years old with acute or convalescent COVID-19.

The chain combines TRBV6-1 with TRBJ1-2; TRBD1 matches 7 bases. V shed 1 base and J 6 bases; nucleotides not matched to a gene: 5. CDR3 length equals 14 residues. From germline, CDR1 is MNHNS and CDR2 SASEGT. The CDR3 DNA is TGTGCCAGCAGTGAAGGGCGGACAGGCGATGGCTACACCTTC. It encodes CASSEGRTGDGYTF.

This clone appeared a few times. The rearrangement links TRBV7-3 to TRBJ1-2, with 8 positions matching TRBD1. Germline values: CDR1 SGHTA, CDR2 FQGTGA. The CDR3 is 15 residues long. J was trimmed by 0 bases and V by 5 bases; bases with no gene match: 5. The CDR3 is CASSGGTGPNYGYTF. The DNA of the CDR3 is TGTGCCAGCAGCGGAGGGACAGGCCCTAACTATGGCTACACCTTC.

With respect to this clone: One junction end does not reproduce the germline sequence, and a read error may be involved. The V gene is TRBV7-7, the J gene TRBJ2-2, with a weak D call TRBD1 (5 bases). Germline CDR1 reads SSHAT; CDR2 reads FNYEAQ (reference sequence). The CDR3 loop spans 14 amino acids. The CDR3: CASRRDRNTGELFF. The DNA for the CDR3 is TGTGCTAGCAGACGCGACAGGAACACCGGGGAGCTGTTTTTT.

This clone was counted a single time. The V and J genes are TRBV7-2 and TRBJ2-1, with 7 bases that match TRBD2. This CDR3 has 15 amino acids. The germline V gene has CDR1 SGHTA and CDR2 FQGNSA. Trimming at V came to 1 base and at J to 6 bases, leaving 6 bases not matched to a gene. The CDR3 coding sequence is TGTGCCAGCAGCTTAGGGTTGGCGGGAGTCAATGAGCAGTTCTTC. It codes for CASSLGLAGVNEQFF. Full variable domain (missing parts from reference TRBV7-2 and TRBJ2-1): GAGVSQSPSNKVTEKGKDVELRCDPISGHTALYWYRQSLGQGLEFLIYFQGNSAPDKSGLPSDRFSAERTGGSVSTLTIQRTQQEDSAVYLCASSLGLAGVNEQFFGPGTRLTVL.

The chain joins TRBV3-1 (or the pseudogene TRBV3-2) to TRBJ2-3, with D hard to call. The V and J ends lost 5 bases and 5 bases respectively, with 8 bases between them. The CDR3 totals 12 residues. Germline CDR1 LGHDT, CDR2 YNNKEL (reference sequence). The CDR3 DNA is TGTGCCAGCAGCACAAGATTAGATACGCAGTATTTT. Its translation is CASSTRLDTQYF.

The chain carries TRBV7-2 and TRBJ2-5; 7 bases map to TRBD1. Per germline, CDR1 SGHTA and CDR2 FQGNSA. This CDR3 is 14 amino acids long. J was trimmed by 5 bases and V by 5 bases; bases with no gene match: 8. Here the CDR3 reads CASSISTGWETQYF. In nucleotides, the CDR3 is TGTGCCAGCAGCATTTCGACAGGGTGGGAGACCCAGTACTTC. The full variable domain, with the rest looked up from reference TRBV7-2 and TRBJ2-5, is GAGVSQSPSNKVTEKGKDVELRCDPISGHTALYWYRQSLGQGLEFLIYFQGNSAPDKSGLPSDRFSAERTGGSVSTLTIQRTQQEDSAVYLCASSISTGWETQYFGPGTRLLVL.

This chain joins TRBV18 and TRBJ1-3; the D is unclear. The CDR3 is made up of 20 amino acids. Deletions cut 2 bases from V and 0 bases from J, with 23 bases between. Germline-derived CDR1 and CDR2 are KGHSH and LQKENI. The CDR3 DNA sequence: TGTGCCAGCTCACCAACCGCCCCTTGGATGGAGGGAATCTCTGGAAACACCATATATTTT. Translating gives CASSPTAPWMEGISGNTIYF. Combining the CDR3 with reference TRBV18 and TRBJ1-3 gives the whole variable domain NAGVMQNPRHLVRRRGQEARLRCSPMKGHSHVYWYRQLPEEGLKFMVYLQKENIIDESGMPKERFSAEFPKEGPSILRIQQVVRGDSAAYFCASSPTAPWMEGISGNTIYFGEGSWLTVV.

The chain links TRBV6-7 to TRBJ1-1, with D perhaps matching TRBD1 (5 bases). TRBV6-7 is assigned to the ORF class and has an uncertain function. The CDR3 is 14 amino acids. Trimming left V 1 base short and J 0 bases short, with 6 bases between. CDR3 protein: CASSYLTVNTEAFF. The CDR3 nucleotides read TGTGCCAGCAGTTACTTGACAGTGAACACTGAAGCTTTCTTT.

V gene TRBV24-1 combines with J gene TRBJ1-5; 10 bases are shared with TRBD1. The CDR3 runs 16 residues. CDR1 and CDR2 from the germline V gene are KGHDR and SFDVKD. The junction had 9 bases not matched to a gene; V was cut back by 5 bases and J by 6 bases. CDR3 sequence reads: CATSVYRDRGFQPQHF. For the CDR3, the DNA is TGTGCCACCAGTGTTTACCGGGACAGGGGATTTCAGCCCCAGCATTTT.

The table lists this clone with a few counts. J is TRBJ1-5 and V is TRBV4-1, with D possibly TRBD1 on 5 matching bases. V was shortened by 1 base and J by 4 bases, with 11 bases between the two germline ends. The CDR3 consists of 15 residues. Germline V CDR1 and CDR2: MGHRA, YSYEKL. CDR3 DNA: TGCGCCAGCAGCCAAGTTGAAGGGGCTAATCAGCCCCAGCATTTT. Translated: CASSQVEGANQPQHF.

The rearrangement uses TRBV9 and TRBJ1-1; D ambiguous. Trimming took 0 bases from V and 4 from J, leaving 13 bases between them. CDR1 is SGDLS and CDR2 is YYNGEE in the germline V gene. This CDR3 is 15 amino acids long. CDR3 region: CASSVAAGSSTEAFF. For the CDR3, the DNA is TGTGCCAGCAGCGTAGCGGCGGGGTCTAGCACTGAAGCTTTCTTT.

The genes are TRBV7-8 and TRBJ2-4, with 9 bases aligning to TRBD2. J lost 6 bases, V lost 5 bases, and 11 bases had no gene match. CDR3 length: 16 amino acids. Germline V CDR1 and CDR2: SGHVS, FQNEAQ. The CDR3 protein is CASSEGAGGPLNIQYF. The CDR3 region has the DNA TGTGCCAGCAGCGAAGGGGCGGGAGGGCCCCTAAACATTCAGTACTTC.

This rearrangement joins TRBV5-5 to TRBJ2-3, with TRBD2 matching over 12 bases. This CDR3 is built from 15 residues. The V gene end was trimmed by 5 bases and the J gene end by 5 bases; junction bases not matched to a gene: 6. Germline V CDR1 and CDR2: SGHKS, YYEKEE (reference sequence). CDR3 residues: CASSPSGGALDTQYF. CDR3 sequence (DNA): TGTGCCAGCAGTCCTAGCGGGGGGGCCTTAGATACGCAGTATTTT.

The V call is TRBV5-8, the J call TRBJ1-1, with D possibly being TRBD1 (6 bases). V was pared by 2 bases and J by 0 bases, with 8 bases between. Germline CDR1 and CDR2: SGHTS and YDEGEE. The CDR3 is 14 residues long. The chain's CDR3 is CASSFGGLNTEAFF. In DNA form, the CDR3 reads TGTGCCAGCAGCTTTGGGGGCCTGAACACTGAAGCTTTCTTT. The whole variable domain, filled in from reference TRBV5-8 and TRBJ1-1, reads EAGVTQSPTHLIKTRGQQATLRCSPISGHTSVYWYQQALGLGLQFLLWYDEGEERNRGNFPPRFSGRQFPNYSSELNVNALELEDSALYLCASSFGGLNTEAFFGQGTRLTVV.

The chain employs TRBV5-1 and TRBJ2-3; TRBD1 agrees at 11 bases. Looked up from germline, CDR1 is SGHRS and CDR2 is YFSETQ. The CDR3 loop spans 15 amino acids. Losses at the gene ends were 4 bases for V and 5 bases for J; bases not matched to a gene: 6. CDR3 loop: CASSPGQGVVDTQYF. The CDR3 bases are TGCGCCAGCAGCCCGGGACAGGGGGTGGTAGATACGCAGTATTTT.

The chain couples TRBV9 to TRBJ1-2; a possible D gene is TRBD1 (5 bases). V was shortened by 4 bases and J by 8 bases, with 18 bases between the two germline ends. This CDR3 contains 14 residues. Germline assignment: CDR1 SGDLS and CDR2 YYNGEE. The CDR3 sequence: CASSFLQGFQGYTF. CDR3 sequence (DNA): TGTGCCAGCAGCTTCCTTCAGGGTTTCCAGGGCTACACCTTC.

The chain joins TRBV28 to TRBJ1-1; a weak D match, TRBD1 (5 bases). The ends were cut back, 6 bases at V and 1 base at J, with 6 bases in the middle. The CDR3 sequence is 12 residues long. CDR1 and CDR2 from the germline V gene are MDHEN and SYDVKM. The chain's CDR3 is CASRDRNTEAFF. The CDR3 DNA reads as TGTGCCAGCAGAGACAGGAACACTGAAGCTTTCTTT. The full variable domain, in which reference TRBV28 and TRBJ1-1 provide the parts outside the CDR3, is DVKVTQSSRYLVKRTGEKVFLECVQDMDHENMFWYRQDPGLGLRLIYFSYDVKMKEKGDIPEGYSVSREKKERFSLILESASTNQTSMYLCASRDRNTEAFFGQGTRLTVV.

The genes are TRBV7-2 and TRBJ1-5; D not resolved. This CDR3 is 14 amino acids long. Germline V gene sequence: CDR1 SGHTA, CDR2 FQGNSA. V lost 5 bases and J lost 9, with 17 bases in between. Here the CDR3 DNA reads TGTGCCAGCAGCCCGCGGGGTGGCGGGGTGCCCCAGCATTTT. Protein product: CASSPRGGGVPQHF.

The rearrangement joins TRBV11-2 to TRBJ1-5; D not resolved. The CDR3 loop spans 14 amino acids. The germline CDR1 and CDR2 sequences are SGHAT and FQNNGV. The V end was cut by 5 bases, the J end by 0 bases, with 8 bases between. The CDR3 region has the DNA TGTGCCAGCAGCCTGAGTTATAGCAATCAGCCCCAGCATTTT. Its translation: CASSLSYSNQPQHF.

The V call is TRBV19, the J call TRBJ2-3; the D gene is possibly TRBD1 (5 bases). CDR1 LNHDA and CDR2 SQIVND come from the germline V gene (reference sequence). V lost 5 bases and J lost 0, with 18 bases in between. This CDR3 spans 17 amino acids. This chain's CDR3 is CASSLRRTGSSTDTQYF. CDR3 in DNA: TGTGCCAGTAGTCTCCGCCGCACAGGTTCTAGCACAGATACGCAGTATTTT.

V is TRBV5-1 and J is TRBJ2-6; 7 bases are a match to TRBD2. This CDR3 has 16 residues. Germline values: CDR1 SGHRS, CDR2 YFSETQ. Trimming took 0 bases from V and 3 from J; bases not matched to a gene: 3. The CDR3 DNA is TGCGCCAGCAGCTTGGAGACTAGCTTTGGGGCCAACGTCCTGACTTTC. Translated: CASSLETSFGANVLTF.

This clone is a singleton in its sample. This sample includes further DNA sequences coding for the same CDR3. The V gene is TRBV4-1, the J gene TRBJ2-7; 9 bases align to TRBD1. The CDR3 runs to 16 residues. Germline values: CDR1 MGHRA, CDR2 YSYEKL. V shed 0 bases and J 4 bases; nucleotides not matched to a gene: 7. The CDR3 nucleotides read TGCGCCAGCAGCCAAGACGGGGGACAGGGTGGGTACGAGCAGTACTTC. Translating it yields CASSQDGGQGGYEQYF.

In nucleotides, the CDR3 is TGTGCCAGCAGCCCTAGGGGGGGCGACTATGGCTACACCTTC. The encoded protein is CASSPRGGDYGYTF. This sequence joins TRBV7-3 and TRBJ1-2, with a weak D call TRBD1 (6 bases). CDR1 is SGHTA and CDR2 is FQGTGA in the germline V gene. V was clipped by 5 bases and J by 3 bases, with 13 bases between them. There are 14 residues in the CDR3.

A single count supports this clone. This rearrangement joins TRBV5-1 to TRBJ1-4, with D perhaps TRBD1 (6 bases). V lost 0 bases and J lost 3, with 6 bases in between. In germline, CDR1 is SGHRS, CDR2 YFSETQ. The CDR3 has 14 amino acids. In nucleotides, the CDR3 is TGCGCCAGCAGCTTGGACAGGGCTAATGAAAAACTGTTTTTT. The encoded protein is CASSLDRANEKLFF.